The 26 T cell receptor beta chains presented below share a single source sample, sequenced in a study of T cell responses to AZD1222 COVID-19 vaccine. The data were produced by immunoSEQ multiplex PCR, yet TCRdb's version contains in-frame clones alone and is incomplete. The table includes 70,000 to 85,000 clones, roughly four fifths detected once. Sequenced material: peripheral blood, taken on day 0 of AZD1222 vaccination. Receptor source: an adult in good health.

The CDR3 nucleotides read TGTGCCAGCAGCGCGAGACAGGACAACATGAACACTGAAGCTTTCTTT. Translated: CASSARQDNMNTEAFF. This rearrangement joins TRBV9 to TRBJ1-1; tentative D call: TRBD1 (6 bases). The germline V gene has CDR1 SGDLS and CDR2 YYNGEE. V was cut by 3 bases and J by 0 bases, with 15 bases left in between. The CDR3 is 16 amino acids.

V gene TRBV21-1 combines with J gene TRBJ1-3; the table's D call of TRBD1 was not tested on the DNA. TRBV21-1 counts as a pseudogene. The length of the CDR3 is 16 residues. This chain's CDR3 is CASSKEQGAGGNTIYF. CDR3 DNA sequence: TGTGCCAGCAGCAAAGAGCAGGGGGCAGGGGGAAACACCATATATTTT.

V usage is TRBV7-9 and J usage is TRBJ2-7; D tentatively fits TRBD1 or TRBD2 (7 bases each). The CDR3 consists of 14 residues. Germline values: CDR1 SEHNR, CDR2 FQNEAQ (reference sequence). V gave up 11 bases and J gave up 5 bases, with 22 bases separating them. CDR3 loop: CAGTQLRGGDEQYF. The DNA of the CDR3 is TGTGCCGGAACTCAGCTCAGGGGGGGGGACGAGCAGTACTTC. The full variable domain, completed using reference TRBV7-9 and TRBJ2-7, is DTGVSQNPRHKITKRGQNVTFRCDPISEHNRLYWYRQTLGQGPEFLTYFQNEAQLEKSRLLSDRFSAERPKGSFSTLEIQRTEQGDSAMYLCAGTQLRGGDEQYFGPGTRLTVT.

The chain joins TRBV25-1 to TRBJ2-7; D unclear. The CDR3 has 15 amino acids. CDR1 is MGHDK, CDR2 SYGVNS, per germline. Trimming left V 2 bases short and J 5 bases short, with 16 bases between. The CDR3 spells CASSEVGLEVHEQYF. In DNA form, the CDR3 reads TGTGCCAGCAGTGAAGTCGGTTTGGAAGTACACGAGCAGTACTTC.

The chain couples TRBV5-4 to TRBJ2-1; 7 nucleotides agree with TRBD1. Per the germline V gene, CDR1 is SGHNT and CDR2 is YYREEE (reference sequence). This CDR3 spans 13 amino acids. V was clipped by 4 bases and J by 5 bases; unmatched bases: 3. The CDR3 DNA sequence: TGTGCCAGCAGCCTGGGACAGCACAATGAGCAGTTCTTC. It is translated as CASSLGQHNEQFF.

This clone showed up just once. The genes are TRBV24-1 and TRBJ2-7; D might be TRBD1 (6 bases). V lost 12 bases and J lost 6, with 17 bases in between. This CDR3 spans 12 amino acids. Per the germline V gene, CDR1 is KGHDR and CDR2 is SFDVKD. The CDR3 is CASYRVLGEQYF. CDR3 DNA sequence: TGTGCCTCCTACAGGGTCTTAGGCGAGCAGTACTTC.

This chain connects TRBV2 to TRBJ2-1, with a weak D call TRBD1 (5 bases). V was trimmed by 4 bases and J by 7 bases, leaving 11 bases between them. The CDR3 length is 13 residues. Germline loops: CDR1 SNHLY, CDR2 FYNNEI. The CDR3 region has the DNA TGTGCCAGCAGTGTAGTCAGGGAAAATGAGCAGTTCTTC. Encoded protein: CASSVVRENEQFF.

This rearrangement joins TRBV7-3 to TRBJ2-1, with 11 bases aligning to TRBD2. The trim removed 3 bases at V and 9 bases at J, leaving 19 bases unmatched. The CDR3 is 19 residues long. The germline V gene has CDR1 SGHTA and CDR2 FQGTGA. The CDR3: CASSFSVLAGGTELSEQFF. CDR3 nucleotide sequence: TGTGCCAGCAGCTTCTCGGTCCTAGCGGGGGGCACTGAACTGTCTGAGCAGTTCTTC.

The chain employs TRBV27 and TRBJ1-4, with D perhaps TRBD1 (6 bases). Trimming took 10 bases from V and 3 from J, leaving 27 bases between them. The germline gives CDR1 MNHEY, CDR2 SMNVEV (reference sequence). The length of the CDR3 is 18 residues. The CDR3: CAIRGGTPEASANEKLFF. CDR3 coding DNA: TGTGCCATCAGAGGGGGAACGCCGGAGGCAAGTGCTAATGAAAAACTGTTTTTT.

The chain links TRBV7-2 to TRBJ2-5; 12 positions match TRBD2. Unmatched junction bases numbered 7, after V lost 5 bases and J lost 9 bases. The V gene's germline CDR1 is SGHTA and CDR2 FQGNSA. This CDR3 is 14 amino acids long. The CDR3 DNA reads TGTGCCAGCAGCATGACTAGCGGGGGAGGGGCCCAGTACTTC. Protein: CASSMTSGGGAQYF.

This chain uses TRBV14 with TRBJ2-7, with D uncertain. Trimming took off 4 bases at V and 4 bases at J, with 11 bases between the two ends. Per the germline V gene, CDR1 is SGHDN and CDR2 is FVKESK. CDR3 length: 13 residues. DNA for the CDR3: TGTGCCAGCAGCCCGCCGATTGGATACGAGCAGTACTTC. Protein sequence: CASSPPIGYEQYF.

The V and J genes are TRBV29-1 and TRBJ2-7, with D maybe TRBD2 (6 bases). The ends were cut back, 2 bases at V and 2 bases at J, with 16 bases in the middle. There are 15 residues in the CDR3. Per the germline V gene, CDR1 is SQVTM and CDR2 is ANQGSEA. The CDR3 DNA reads TGCAGCGTTGAAATTGGAGATGGCGGGGCCTACGAGCAGTACTTC. Translation gives CSVEIGDGGAYEQYF.

V usage is TRBV2 and J usage is TRBJ2-7; the match to TRBD2 covers 12 bases. The length of the CDR3 is 14 residues. V shed 5 bases and J 2 bases; nucleotides not matched to a gene: 1. Germline-derived CDR1 and CDR2 are SNHLY and FYNNEI. The CDR3 region is CASSWTSGTYEQYF. The CDR3 nucleotides are TGTGCCAGCAGTTGGACTAGCGGGACCTACGAGCAGTACTTC.

V gene TRBV6-5 combines with J gene TRBJ1-2, with a tentative D call TRBD1 (5 bases). The germline CDR1 and CDR2 sequences are MNHEY and SVGAGI. Trimming removed 6 bases from V and 2 bases from J, with 13 bases in between. This CDR3 contains 14 residues. CDR3 region: CASSPGRENYGYTF. The CDR3 region has the DNA TGTGCCAGCAGCCCAGGGAGGGAAAACTATGGCTACACCTTC.

This clone showed up just a few times. The J gene is TRBJ2-1, the V gene TRBV19; 8 bases map to TRBD2. Germline V gene sequence: CDR1 LNHDA, CDR2 SQIVND (reference sequence). This CDR3 comprises 16 residues. The trim removed 2 bases at V and 4 bases at J, leaving 7 bases unmatched. For the CDR3, the DNA is TGTGCCAGTAGTATACCCACTAGCGGCATTTACAATGAGCAGTTCTTC. Its translation: CASSIPTSGIYNEQFF.

The chain recombines TRBV9 with TRBJ1-1; maybe TRBD1 (5 bases). Germline CDR1 SGDLS, CDR2 YYNGEE. The CDR3 has 13 amino acids. V was trimmed by 4 bases and J by 5 bases, leaving 12 bases between them. The CDR3 nucleotides read TGTGCCAGCAGCCGTTGGGGGAGGACTGAAGCTTTCTTT. This gives the protein CASSRWGRTEAFF.

The chain uses TRBV6-5 and TRBJ1-2; no firm D call. This CDR3 spans 14 amino acids. Germline loops: CDR1 MNHEY, CDR2 SVGAGI. Trimming left V 5 bases short and J 4 bases short, with 14 bases between. For the CDR3, the DNA is TGTGCCAGCAGTCCACCCAGTGGAAGCTATGGCTACACCTTC. The encoded protein is CASSPPSGSYGYTF.

The chain has TRBV19 and TRBJ1-2, with D possibly TRBD1 on 6 matching bases. CDR1 LNHDA and CDR2 SQIVND come from the germline V gene (reference sequence). The length of the CDR3 is 14 residues. V was cut by 4 bases and J by 1 base, with 10 bases left in between. The CDR3 sequence: CASSRGPVNYGYTF. The CDR3 nucleotides are TGTGCCAGTAGTAGGGGGCCCGTTAACTATGGCTACACCTTC.

The rearrangement uses TRBV27 and TRBJ2-2; D might be TRBD1 (6 bases). Germline V gene sequence: CDR1 MNHEY, CDR2 SMNVEV (reference sequence). This CDR3 is built from 16 residues. Trimming took off 2 bases at V and 2 bases at J, with 12 bases between the two ends. For the CDR3, the DNA is TGTGCCAGCAGTTTAGTACAGGGATACAACACCGGGGAGCTGTTTTTT. Its translation: CASSLVQGYNTGELFF.

V is TRBV25-1 and J is TRBJ1-4; 7 bases align to TRBD1. This CDR3 comprises 13 residues. The V gene end was trimmed by 7 bases and the J gene end by 7 bases; junction bases not matched to a gene: 6. Germline V gives CDR1 MGHDK, CDR2 SYGVNS. As DNA, the CDR3 is TGTGCCAGCAAAGACAGGGTACGTGAAAAACTGTTTTTT. Translating gives CASKDRVREKLFF. Together with reference TRBV25-1 and TRBJ1-4, the CDR3 gives the full variable domain: EADIYQTPRYLVIGTGKKITLECSQTMGHDKMYWYQQDPGMELHLIHYSYGVNSTEKGDLSSESTVSRIRTEHFPLTLESARPSHTSQYLCASKDRVREKLFFGSGTQLSVL.

The chain joins TRBV3-1 (or the pseudogene TRBV3-2) to TRBJ1-2; D not resolved. In germline, CDR1 is LGHDT, CDR2 YNNKEL (reference sequence). The CDR3 has 14 amino acids. Trimming cost V 0 bases and J 8 bases, with 13 bases left between them. Written as DNA, the CDR3 is TGTGCCAGCAGCCAAGATAGGGAGTTAGGAGGCTACACCTTC. It codes for CASSQDRELGGYTF.

The V and J genes are TRBV20-1 and TRBJ2-4; no clear D gene. Germline loops: CDR1 DFQATT, CDR2 SNEGSKA (reference sequence). V lost 3 bases to trimming and J lost 8 bases, with 20 bases between them. The CDR3 is 15 amino acids. The DNA for the CDR3 is TGCAGTGCTAGTGGTCGCCTCTCCGGTGGTGACATTCAGTACTTC. It encodes CSASGRLSGGDIQYF.

This chain links TRBV11-3 with TRBJ1-1; 9 bases line up with TRBD1. With 1 base clipped from V and 4 bases from J, the junction kept 10 bases outside the gene matches. This CDR3 contains 17 residues. The V gene's germline CDR1 is SGHNT and CDR2 YENEEA. The chain's CDR3 is CASSLGVSGQGRTEAFF. CDR3 nucleotide sequence: TGTGCCAGCAGCTTAGGGGTGTCCGGACAGGGGCGCACTGAAGCTTTCTTT.

The V gene is TRBV7-3, the J gene TRBJ2-3; TRBD1 aligns across 7 bases. Germline CDR1 and CDR2: SGHTA and FQGTGA. The CDR3 covers 15 residues. V shed 5 bases and J 0 bases; nucleotides not matched to a gene: 5. The chain's CDR3 is CASSPGQTSTDTQYF. CDR3 nucleotides: TGTGCCAGCAGCCCGGGACAGACTAGCACAGATACGCAGTATTTT. The whole variable domain, filled in from reference TRBV7-3 and TRBJ2-3, reads GAGVSQTPSNKVTEKGKYVELRCDPISGHTALYWYRQSLGQGPEFLIYFQGTGAADDSGLPNDRFFAVRPEGSVSTLKIQRTERGDSAVYLCASSPGQTSTDTQYFGPGTRLTVL.

The chain recombines TRBV5-4 with TRBJ1-5; 8 positions agree with TRBD1. Germline CDR1 and CDR2: SGHNT and YYREEE (reference sequence). The CDR3 sequence is 14 residues long. V was clipped by 2 bases and J by 7 bases; unmatched bases: 5. The CDR3 DNA sequence: TGTGCCAGCAGCTTCCAGGGGGCTCAACAGCCCCAGCATTTT. This sequence encodes CASSFQGAQQPQHF.

The rearrangement links TRBV6-6 to TRBJ2-7; a weak D match, TRBD2 (6 bases). The length of the CDR3 is 14 residues. In germline, CDR1 is MNHNY, CDR2 SVGAGI (reference sequence). V lost 3 bases and J lost 5, with 14 bases in between. The CDR3 DNA reads TGTGCCAGCAGTTATGGTCAAGGCGGGAACGAGCAGTACTTC. Protein sequence: CASSYGQGGNEQYF.